The rows below give T cell receptor beta chains drawn from one sample of a study of T cells of healthy individuals. Each CDR3 protein gets one entry after TCRdb re-called the 5' RACE reads with MiXCR. The profile shows 40,000 to 65,000 distinct CDR3 sequences, roughly 14% of them singletons. These receptors were obtained from a human donor in good health. Both conserved end residues are part of each CDR3. The D gene is left open where the match is weak. Size is omitted from some rows. Given values are once, few, many or a class for expanded clones.

v_call	j_call	d_call	clone_size	cdr3_aa	cdr3_nt
TRBV5-5	TRBJ1-2	.	many	CASSWGEGGYTF	TGTGCCAGCAGCTGGGGGGAGGGCGGCTACACCTTC
TRBV6-5	TRBJ2-5	TRBD2	once	CASSYGLAGGETQYF	TGTGCCAGCAGTTACGGGCTAGCGGGGGGAGAGACCCAGTACTTC
TRBV2	TRBJ1-2	.	few	CASSDRGFGYTF	TGTGCCAGCAGTGATAGAGGGTTTGGCTACACCTTC
TRBV7-2	TRBJ2-3	.	many	CASPRPSTDTQYF	TGTGCCAGCCCACGTCCCAGCACAGATACGCAGTATTTT
TRBV7-9	TRBJ2-7	.	few	CASSPGRYEQYF	TGTGCCAGCAGCCCGGGGCGGTACGAGCAGTACTTC
TRBV24-1	TRBJ2-3	.	.	CATSDLGQGPDTQYF	TGTGCCACCAGTGATTTAGGCCAGGGTCCAGATACGCAGTATTTT
TRBV9	TRBJ1-1	.	.	CASSVAGTFTEAFF	TGTGCCAGCAGCGTAGCAGGGACTTTCACTGAAGCTTTCTTT
TRBV19	TRBJ2-7	.	.	CASSGREGGSYEQYF	TGTGCCAGTAGTGGCCGGGAAGGGGGCTCCTACGAGCAGTACTTC
TRBV5-6	TRBJ2-3	.	.	CASSSLAQADSTDTQYF	TGTGCCAGCAGCTCCCTCGCGCAGGCTGATAGCACAGATACGCAGTATTTT
TRBV18	TRBJ2-7	.	many	CASSRDYEQYF	TGTGCCAGCTCACGCGACTACGAGCAGTACTTC
TRBV7-7	TRBJ2-1	TRBD2	few	CASSVGGGNEQFF	TGTGCCAGCAGCGTCGGGGGGGGGAATGAGCAGTTCTTC
TRBV6-6	TRBJ2-7	.	.	CASSYRRVYEQYF	TGTGCCAGCAGTTACCGACGGGTCTACGAGCAGTACTTC
TRBV5-1	TRBJ1-1	TRBD1	.	CASSLVAGGTEAFF	TGCGCCAGCAGCTTGGTGGCAGGGGGCACTGAAGCTTTCTTT
TRBV2	TRBJ2-1	TRBD2	few	CASILSSGGAWNEQFF	TGTGCCAGCATTTTATCCAGCGGGGGGGCCTGGAATGAGCAGTTCTTC
TRBV7-9	TRBJ2-7	TRBD1	.	CASSPQDREDEQYF	TGTGCCAGCAGCCCACAGGACAGGGAAGACGAGCAGTACTTC
TRBV3-1	TRBJ2-3	TRBD2	few	CASSQVAGGVTDTQYF	TGTGCCAGCAGCCAAGTAGCGGGGGGCGTAACAGATACGCAGTATTTT
TRBV11-2	TRBJ2-2	TRBD2	.	CASSFSGRGTGELFF	TGTGCCAGCAGCTTTAGCGGGAGGGGCACCGGGGAGCTGTTTTTT
TRBV20-1	TRBJ1-1	TRBD1	few	CSVDAGTVNTEAFF	TGCAGTGTTGATGCCGGGACAGTGAACACTGAAGCTTTCTTT
TRBV6-1	TRBJ2-5	.	many	CASSEVRETQYF	TGTGCCAGCAGTGAAGTTCGAGAGACCCAGTACTTC
TRBV3-1	TRBJ1-5	.	.	CASSQDPTRPQHF	TGTGCCAGCAGCCAAGATCCCACCCGGCCCCAGCATTTT
TRBV19	TRBJ1-6	.	many	CASSEGSSYNSPLHF	TGTGCCAGTAGTGAGGGGAGCTCCTATAATTCACCCCTCCACTTT
TRBV7-2	TRBJ2-1	TRBD2	many	CASVRLAGGSNEQFF	TGTGCCAGCGTCCGACTAGCGGGGGGGTCCAATGAGCAGTTCTTC
TRBV20-1	TRBJ2-6	TRBD2	few	CSARDPTSGPSGANVLTF	TGCAGTGCTAGAGATCCCACTAGCGGCCCCTCTGGGGCCAACGTCCTGACTTTC
TRBV7-2	TRBJ1-2	.	few	CASSPRKGEGTYGYTF	TGTGCCAGCAGCCCACGAAAGGGCGAGGGAACCTATGGCTACACCTTC
TRBV2	TRBJ1-5	.	few	CASSETGTGVSNQPQHF	TGTGCCAGCAGTGAAACTGGGACGGGGGTTAGCAATCAGCCCCAGCATTTT
TRBV10-3	TRBJ1-1	.	many	CAISEISRSEAFF	TGTGCCATCAGTGAGATATCGAGGTCTGAAGCTTTCTTT
TRBV2	TRBJ1-6	.	few	CASSDRQDTSPLHF	TGTGCCAGCAGTGACCGACAGGACACTTCACCCCTCCACTTT
TRBV20-1	TRBJ1-6	TRBD1	.	CSASEQGASPLHF	TGCAGTGCCTCTGAACAGGGGGCTTCACCCCTCCACTTT
TRBV7-7	TRBJ2-2	TRBD2	.	CASRPTSGDTGELFF	TGTGCCAGCAGGCCTACTAGCGGGGACACCGGGGAGCTGTTTTTT
TRBV20-1	TRBJ2-3	TRBD2	few	CSATGLAGQSTDTQYF	TGCAGTGCTACGGGACTAGCGGGACAGAGCACAGATACGCAGTATTTT
TRBV18	TRBJ2-4	.	few	CASSPNRDPGIQYF	TGTGCCAGCTCACCCAACCGGGACCCAGGTATTCAGTACTTC
TRBV5-1	TRBJ2-2	TRBD1	.	CASSLMDRTNTGELFF	TGCGCCAGCAGCTTGATGGACAGGACGAACACCGGGGAGCTGTTTTTT
TRBV23-1	TRBJ1-1	.	.	CASSQRPTTRGGTEAFF	TGCGCCAGCAGTCAACGGCCGACGACCAGGGGAGGCACTGAAGCTTTCTTT
TRBV7-2	TRBJ2-1	.	.	CASSLSRNNEQFF	TGTGCCAGCAGCTTATCCCGCAACAATGAGCAGTTCTTC
TRBV5-1	TRBJ2-5	TRBD1	many	CASSPRTGGNGETQYF	TGCGCCAGCAGCCCCAGGACAGGGGGAAATGGAGAGACCCAGTACTTC
TRBV12-3/TRBV12-4	TRBJ2-1	.	medium-sized	CASSYSAGEQFF	TGTGCCAGCAGTTACTCAGCGGGTGAGCAGTTCTTC
TRBV9	TRBJ1-1	TRBD1	many	CASSARPTGDTEAFF	TGTGCCAGCAGCGCCCGACCGACAGGGGACACTGAAGCTTTCTTT
TRBV18	TRBJ2-5	.	once	CASSQTDRQETQYF	TGTGCCAGCTCACAAACAGACAGACAAGAGACCCAGTACTTC
TRBV9	TRBJ1-1	.	many	CASSVDSNTEAFF	TGTGCCAGCAGCGTAGACAGTAACACTGAAGCTTTCTTT
TRBV10-3	TRBJ1-1	TRBD1	.	CAISEVQGAENTEAFF	TGTGCCATCAGTGAAGTCCAGGGGGCCGAGAACACTGAAGCTTTCTTT
TRBV7-8	TRBJ1-1	.	.	CASTSQGWNTEAFF	TGTGCCAGCACAAGTCAGGGCTGGAACACTGAAGCTTTCTTT
TRBV5-1	TRBJ2-1	TRBD2	many	CASSLRGTSGNYNEQFF	TGCGCCAGCAGCTTGAGGGGGACTAGCGGGAACTACAATGAGCAGTTCTTC
TRBV6-5	TRBJ2-3	TRBD2	few	CASSYSRLAGTDTQYF	TGTGCCAGCAGTTACTCGAGACTAGCGGGCACAGATACGCAGTATTTT
TRBV20-1	TRBJ2-1	TRBD2	many	CSARSGGVEQFF	TGCAGTGCCAGATCGGGAGGCGTTGAGCAGTTCTTC
TRBV29-1	TRBJ1-2	TRBD1	.	CSVEARDREDGYTF	TGCAGCGTTGAAGCACGGGACAGGGAGGATGGCTACACCTTC
TRBV7-7	TRBJ2-3	TRBD2	.	CASSPGLAGGTDTQYF	TGTGCCAGCAGCCCGGGACTAGCGGGGGGGACAGATACGCAGTATTTT
TRBV10-3	TRBJ2-1	TRBD1	.	CAISGLTGGFCNEQFF	TGTGCCATCAGTGGGCTTACAGGGGGCTTCTGCAATGAGCAGTTCTTC
TRBV3-1	TRBJ2-3	TRBD1	few	CASSSGTGFTDTQYF	TGTGCCAGCAGCTCCGGGACAGGGTTCACAGATACGCAGTATTTT
TRBV7-9	TRBJ1-1	.	many	CASSFLSRENTEAFF	TGTGCCAGCAGCTTTCTATCCAGGGAAAACACTGAAGCTTTCTTT
TRBV23-1	TRBJ2-4	.	few	CASSPPTLGTLLAKNIQYF	TGCGCCAGCAGTCCTCCTACCCTCGGGACGCTTCTAGCCAAAAACATTCAGTACTTC
TRBV6-5	TRBJ2-1	TRBD2	many	CASRPPLAGGPNEQFF	TGTGCCAGCAGGCCTCCACTAGCGGGGGGGCCCAATGAGCAGTTCTTC
TRBV6-1	TRBJ1-1	.	.	CASRPIGTEAFF	TGTGCCAGCAGACCCATTGGGACTGAAGCTTTCTTT
TRBV6-6	TRBJ1-6	.	.	CATRGDGDSPLHF	TGTGCTACGCGGGGTGACGGGGATTCACCCCTCCACTTT
TRBV19	TRBJ2-1	TRBD2	few	CASSIRAAGGVNEQFF	TGTGCCAGTAGTATACGGGCAGCGGGAGGGGTAAATGAGCAGTTCTTC